Given below is one T cell receptor (beta chain) in context. This specimen belongs to a study of T cell changes during pregnancy in multiple sclerosis. Sequencing was performed with immunoSEQ multiplex PCR; in TCRdb, only in-frame clones are kept and a portion is missing. The sample includes just over 30,000 clones, roughly 89% of them seen just once. CDR3 length: 16 amino acids. V lost 2 bases and J lost 3, with 13 bases in between. Germline CDR1 MNHNY, CDR2 SVGAGI (reference sequence). The sequencing used CD8+ T cells from peripheral blood mononuclear cells, collected in the first trimester of pregnancy. The chain employs TRBV6-6 and TRBJ2-2; possibly TRBD2 for D (5 bases). The receptor's source is a female donor with multiple sclerosis, enrolled in a pregnancy study. The DNA of the CDR3 is TGTGCCAGCAGTTACGGTGGGAGAACGGACACCGGGGAGCTGTTTTTT. Encoded protein: CASSYGGRTDTGELFF.